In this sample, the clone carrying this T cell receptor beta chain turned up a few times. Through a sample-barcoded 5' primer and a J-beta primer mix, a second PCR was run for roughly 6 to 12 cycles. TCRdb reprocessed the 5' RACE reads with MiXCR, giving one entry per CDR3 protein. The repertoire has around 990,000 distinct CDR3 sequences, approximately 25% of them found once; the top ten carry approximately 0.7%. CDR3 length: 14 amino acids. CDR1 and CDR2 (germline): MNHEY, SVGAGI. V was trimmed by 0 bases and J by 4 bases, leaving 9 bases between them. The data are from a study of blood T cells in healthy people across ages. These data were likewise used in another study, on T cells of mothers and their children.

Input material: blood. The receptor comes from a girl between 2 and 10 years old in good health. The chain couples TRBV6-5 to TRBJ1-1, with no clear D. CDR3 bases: TGTGCCAGCAGTTACTCTTTCGCGGGCACTGAAGCTTTCTTT. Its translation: CASSYSFAGTEAFF.